The next 26 T cell receptor beta chains were all read from a single sample in a study. TCRdb ran MiXCR on the 5' RACE reads and lists one entry per CDR3 protein. The table has about 34,000 distinct CDR3 sequences, about a quarter seen once; the top ten hold roughly 4%. Specimen: naive CD4+ T cells sorted from a lymph node. The subset is: naive CD4+ T cells, CD4+CD45RA+CD25-. The receptors were sampled from a female donor with breast cancer.

This rearrangement joins TRBV9 to TRBJ2-4, with 7 bases matching TRBD1. CDR1 and CDR2 (germline): SGDLS, YYNGEE. With V trimmed by 3 bases and J by 1 base, 7 bases remained unmatched. The CDR3 has 16 residues. The CDR3 protein is CASSGEGAGAKNIQYF. CDR3 bases: TGTGCCAGCAGCGGAGAGGGGGCCGGGGCCAAAAACATTCAGTACTTC.

The sample holds a few counts of this clonotype. A read error may produce the germline difference seen at one junction end. The rearrangement links TRBV29-1 to TRBJ2-3; 7 positions match TRBD1. Germline lookup yields CDR1 SQVTM and CDR2 ANQGSEA. This CDR3 comprises 14 residues. CDR3 DNA sequence: TGCAGCGGGGGGCCCGGACAGGACACAGGTACGCAGTATTTT. Translating gives CSGGPGQDTGTQYF.

The J gene is TRBJ2-1, the V gene TRBV28, with D perhaps TRBD1 (6 bases). Germline V gene lookup returns CDR1 MDHEN and CDR2 SYDVKM. Between the trimmed V and J ends, which lost 0 bases and 9 bases, there was a span of 6 bases. The CDR3 is made up of 12 amino acids. The chain's CDR3 is CASSLWDSEQFF. DNA for the CDR3: TGTGCCAGCAGTTTATGGGACAGTGAGCAGTTCTTC.

This clonotype was recorded a few times. At one end, the junction sequence differs from germline, possibly due to a read error. This chain links TRBV6-2 or TRBV6-3 with TRBJ1-1, with D unclear. The CDR3 loop spans 14 amino acids. The germline V gene encodes CDR1 MNHEY and CDR2 SVGEGT. Here the CDR3 reads CASSYSNFDAEALF. CDR3 bases: TGTGCCAGCAGTTACTCGAATTTCGACGCTGAAGCTCTCTTT.

Only a few counts were recorded for this clonotype. The chain couples TRBV29-1 to TRBJ2-7; 7 bases match TRBD1. J was trimmed by 2 bases and V by 4 bases; bases with no gene match: 14. Germline-derived CDR1 and CDR2 are SQVTM and ANQGSEA. CDR3 length: 16 amino acids. The CDR3, as DNA: TGCAGCGTTGTTAAGTGGTCGGACAGGTCCCCCTACGAGCAGTACTTC. Its translation is CSVVKWSDRSPYEQYF.

V is TRBV25-1 and J is TRBJ1-1, with D tentatively TRBD1 (6 bases). Germline CDR1 MGHDK, CDR2 SYGVNS. Between the trimmed V and J ends, which lost 1 base and 5 bases, there was a span of 14 bases. This CDR3 comprises 15 residues. The CDR3 is CASSEFVGGLTEAFF. DNA of the CDR3: TGTGCCAGCAGTGAATTTGTTGGGGGCTTGACTGAAGCTTTCTTT.

The table lists this clonotype with a few counts. This CDR3 fails to terminate in the conserved phenylalanine or tryptophan, so it likely reflects a read error. The chain links TRBV6-4 to TRBJ2-3; 9 nucleotides match TRBD2. The CDR3 has 17 residues. Losses at the gene ends were 4 bases for V and 5 bases for J; bases not matched to a gene: 13. CDR1 is MRHNA and CDR2 is SNTAGT in the germline V gene. DNA for the CDR3: TGTGCCAGCAGTGTAAGGTCTAGCGGGGTCGGAGAAGATACGCAGTATCTT. Translating it yields CASSVRSSGVGEDTQYL.

V gene TRBV5-6 combines with J gene TRBJ2-7; D is undetermined. CDR3 size: 12 residues. Trimming cost V 0 bases and J 7 bases, with 8 bases left between them. In germline, CDR1 is SGHDT, CDR2 YYEEEE. The CDR3 nucleotides are TGTGCCAGCAGCTTGGCAGCCGGGGAGCAGTACTTC. Encoded protein: CASSLAAGEQYF. Filled out from reference TRBV5-6 and TRBJ2-7, the complete variable domain reads DAGVTQSPTHLIKTRGQQVTLRCSPKSGHDTVSWYQQALGQGPQFIFQYYEEEERQRGNFPDRFSGHQFPNYSSELNVNALLLGDSALYLCASSLAAGEQYFGPGTRLTVT.

In this sample, this clonotype turned up a few times. The CDR3 sequence is CASSHSEGGYNEQFF. CDR3 DNA sequence: TGCGCCAGCAGCCACTCCGAGGGGGGCTACAATGAGCAGTTCTTC. The chain is built from TRBV4-1 and TRBJ2-1; either TRBD1 or TRBD2 may fit D (6 bases each). CDR1 is MGHRA, CDR2 YSYEKL, per germline. V was shortened by 3 bases and J by 3 bases, with 12 bases between the two germline ends. This CDR3 spans 15 amino acids.

About this clonotype itself: One end of the junction does not line up with germline, which may come from a read error. V and J are TRBV7-3 and TRBJ2-1; no clear D gene. Germline V gives CDR1 SGHTA, CDR2 FQGTGA. CDR3 length equals 16 residues. The DNA of the CDR3 is TGTGCCAGCGGCTTAACGTACAGCGCGACCTACAATGAGCAGTTCTTC. This gives the protein CASGLTYSATYNEQFF.

V and J are TRBV7-2 and TRBJ1-5; 10 bases line up with TRBD1. Per germline, CDR1 SGHTA and CDR2 FQGNSA. The V and J ends lost 3 bases and 1 base, in that order; junction bases with no gene match: 3. The CDR3 loop spans 16 amino acids. CDR3 DNA sequence: TGTGCCAGCAGCTTCAGACAGGGGGCGAGCAATCAGCCCCAGCATTTT. It codes for CASSFRQGASNQPQHF.

This clonotype was counted only a few times. This chain joins TRBV5-1 and TRBJ2-7, with a possible D match to TRBD1 (6 bases). The CDR3 totals 16 residues. The V end was cut by 3 bases, the J end by 0 bases, with 16 bases between. The germline V gene encodes CDR1 SGHRS and CDR2 YFSETQ. CDR3 DNA sequence: TGCGCCAGCAGCTCATTGGACAGTTCAAGCTCCTACGAGCAGTACTTC. The encoded protein is CASSSLDSSSSYEQYF.

This clonotype has ten or more counts. The chain links TRBV7-2 to TRBJ1-5; D may be TRBD1 (5 bases). V was cut by 4 bases and J by 7 bases, with 11 bases left in between. The CDR3 is 13 residues long. From germline, CDR1 is SGHTA and CDR2 FQGNSA. This CDR3 is CASSSGPGQPQHF. CDR3 DNA: TGTGCCAGCAGCTCGGGACCGGGGCAGCCCCAGCATTTT.

This clonotype occurred many times. V and J are TRBV28 and TRBJ2-5; D not certain. This CDR3 has 16 residues. Deletions cut 4 bases from V and 5 bases from J, with 20 bases between. Germline loops: CDR1 MDHEN, CDR2 SYDVKM. CDR3 coding DNA: TGTGCCAGCAGTTCCGTGATGGATCGGCTCGGGGAGACCCAGTACTTC. Amino acids: CASSSVMDRLGETQYF.

This clonotype was picked up a small number of times. V and J are TRBV4-2 and TRBJ1-5; unclear D gene. The CDR3 is 14 residues long. Trimming removed 0 bases from V and 2 bases from J, with 5 bases in between. CDR1 and CDR2 from the germline V gene are LGHNA and YNFKEQ. CDR3 in DNA: TGTGCCAGCAGCCAAGATGGGGGCAATCAGCCCCAGCATTTT. Translated, it gives CASSQDGGNQPQHF.

This chain joins TRBV12-3 or TRBV12-4 and TRBJ2-1; 7 bases align to TRBD1. After removal of 7 bases from V and 7 bases from J, the junction contained 13 bases not matched to a gene. The CDR3 extends over 15 amino acids. The CDR3 nucleotides are TGTGCCAGCACCCCGCGTGACAGGGCTCAAAATGAGCAGTTCTTC. Encoded protein: CASTPRDRAQNEQFF.

The chain is built from TRBV4-2 and TRBJ2-7, with TRBD2 as a possible D gene (5 bases). The CDR3 has 15 residues. V shed 4 bases and J shed 3 bases, with 16 bases lying between them. Per germline, CDR1 LGHNA and CDR2 YNFKEQ. The CDR3 DNA is TGTGCCAGCAGCCCTGTCCCCCTACGGGACTACGAGCAGTACTTC. It specifies CASSPVPLRDYEQYF.

This clonotype was seen repeatedly, ten times or more. The chain uses TRBV6-6 and TRBJ1-1; D perhaps matches TRBD1 (5 bases). Germline assignment: CDR1 MNHNY and CDR2 SVGAGI (reference sequence). The CDR3 is made up of 15 amino acids. Deletions cut 2 bases from V and 0 bases from J, with 10 bases between. The CDR3 DNA follows: TGTGCCAGCAGTTACAAGGGGCAGATGAACACTGAAGCTTTCTTT. Its translation is CASSYKGQMNTEAFF.

This clonotype was picked up a small number of times. The chain uses TRBV20-1 and TRBJ2-1; TRBD1 agrees at 8 bases. With 3 bases clipped from V and 9 bases from J, the junction kept 19 bases outside the gene matches. The CDR3 sequence is 17 residues long. The germline V gene has CDR1 DFQATT and CDR2 SNEGSKA (reference sequence). CDR3 coding DNA: TGCAGTGCTAGGAACCCCTCCGGGACAGGACTTTTAGGTGAGCAGTTCTTC. Translated: CSARNPSGTGLLGEQFF.

This clonotype was detected a few times. The chain is built from TRBV7-3 and TRBJ2-3; D may be TRBD2 (6 bases). This CDR3 comprises 16 residues. Trimming stripped 1 base from V and 6 bases from J, with 17 bases between. The germline gives CDR1 SGHTA, CDR2 FQGTGA. CDR3 sequence reads: CASSLRGTYMVDTQYF. Written as DNA, the CDR3 is TGTGCCAGCAGCTTAAGGGGGACTTACATGGTGGATACGCAGTATTTT. Full variable domain (remainder filled in from reference TRBV7-3 and TRBJ2-3): GAGVSQTPSNKVTEKGKYVELRCDPISGHTALYWYRQSLGQGPEFLIYFQGTGAADDSGLPNDRFFAVRPEGSVSTLKIQRTERGDSAVYLCASSLRGTYMVDTQYFGPGTRLTVL.

This clonotype was seen a few times. The chain is built from TRBV28 and TRBJ1-6; TRBD1 matches at 8 bases. Germline V gene lookup returns CDR1 MDHEN and CDR2 SYDVKM. The CDR3 runs to 14 residues. The trim removed 5 bases at V and 9 bases at J, leaving 6 bases unmatched. CDR3 sequence (DNA): TGTGCCAGCAGTATGACAGGGGTCGGTTCACCCCTCCACTTT. This gives the protein CASSMTGVGSPLHF.

There are a few counts of this clonotype. The chain joins TRBV5-1 to TRBJ1-5; D unclear. The V end was cut by 1 base, the J end by 2 bases, with 10 bases between. The germline CDR1 and CDR2 sequences are SGHRS and YFSETQ. The CDR3 is 15 amino acids. Here the CDR3 DNA reads TGCGCCAGCAGCTTGTCAACGGGCGGCAATCAGCCCCAGCATTTT. This gives the protein CASSLSTGGNQPQHF.

The sample holds a few counts of this clonotype. The chain recombines TRBV12-3 or TRBV12-4 with TRBJ2-5; the D is unclear. The V end was cut by 4 bases, the J end by 5 bases, with 8 bases between. This CDR3 has 12 residues. Written as DNA, the CDR3 is TGTGCCAGCAGTTCGACGAATGAGACCCAGTACTTC. Translating it yields CASSSTNETQYF.

In its sample, this clonotype was seen many times. This chain connects TRBV5-1 to TRBJ1-1; D is uncertain. CDR3 length: 14 residues. Germline CDR1 SGHRS, CDR2 YFSETQ. With 2 bases removed from V and 1 base from J, the gap between germline ends came to 9 bases. Here the CDR3 reads CASSFRLRNTEAFF. The CDR3 coding sequence is TGCGCCAGCAGCTTCCGTTTGAGGAACACTGAAGCTTTCTTT.

The rearrangement joins TRBV6-2 or TRBV6-3 to TRBJ2-1; D gene unclear. This CDR3 region has 12 residues. Germline values: CDR1 MNHEY, CDR2 SVGEGT. V was shortened by 6 bases and J by 10 bases, with 13 bases between the two germline ends. The CDR3 region has the DNA TGTGCCAGCAGCCGAGCCGAAAGCGAGCAGTTCTTC. It encodes CASSRAESEQFF.

V is TRBV7-3 and J is TRBJ2-3; possible D gene TRBD1, 6 bases. The CDR3 spans 11 residues. V was pared by 10 bases and J by 6 bases, with 11 bases between. Looked up from germline, CDR1 is SGHTA and CDR2 is FQGTGA. The CDR3 region is CATLQGDTQYF. In DNA form, the CDR3 reads TGTGCCACCCTGCAGGGGGATACGCAGTATTTT.